These T cell receptor beta chains were read from a single sample in a study of cytomegalovirus exposure and HLA in healthy donors. Data came from immunoSEQ multiplex PCR; TCRdb stores just in-frame clones and leaves some out. This sample's table has roughly 64,000 clones. The specimen was PBMCs. All receptors derive from a woman between 18 and 30 years old in good health and CMV-seronegative. Both conserved end residues are part of each CDR3. Fields, in order: J gene, D gene, clone size, V gene, CDR3 protein, CDR3 DNA. D genes are given only for firm matches. Clone size appears in some rows only: once, few, many, or a class for an expanded clone.

J: TRBJ1-2
D: TRBD1
size: NA
V: TRBV6-5
CDR3: CASSLGTGALYGYTF
DNA: TGTGCCAGCAGTCTTGGGACAGGGGCCCTATACGGCTACACCTTC

J: TRBJ1-2
D: NA
size: NA
V: TRBV6-1
CDR3: CAAYLQSLGGYGYTF
DNA: TGTGCCGCCTATCTTCAATCTTTGGGGGGGTATGGCTACACCTTC

J: TRBJ1-2
D: TRBD1
size: NA
V: TRBV5-8
CDR3: CASKGQDANYGYTF
DNA: TGTGCCAGCAAGGGACAGGACGCTAACTATGGCTACACCTTC

J: TRBJ1-1
D: TRBD1
size: NA
V: TRBV30
CDR3: CAWSRDSGVLRAFF
DNA: TGTGCCTGGAGCAGGGACAGCGGTGTACTACGAGCTTTCTTT

J: TRBJ2-5
D: NA
size: NA
V: TRBV19
CDR3: CASSFPGGGQETQYF
DNA: TGTGCCAGTAGTTTTCCCGGTGGTGGCCAAGAGACCCAGTACTTC

J: TRBJ1-4
D: NA
size: NA
V: TRBV23-1
CDR3: CASSQEGVGEKLFF
DNA: TGCGCCAGCAGTCAAGAAGGGGTCGGTGAAAAACTGTTTTTT

J: TRBJ1-1
D: NA
size: NA
V: TRBV29-1
CDR3: CGGNHRRSLPEAFF
DNA: TGCGGCGGGAACCACAGGCGCTCCTTACCTGAAGCTTTCTTT

J: TRBJ2-7
D: TRBD2
size: NA
V: TRBV7-6
CDR3: CASSLGPAGGEQYF
DNA: TGTGCCAGCAGCTTAGGTCCAGCGGGGGGCGAGCAGTACTTC

J: TRBJ1-2
D: NA
size: NA
V: TRBV4-2
CDR3: CASSPGPSNYGYTF
DNA: TGTGCCAGCAGCCCCGGTCCCTCTAACTATGGCTACACCTTC

J: TRBJ2-1
D: TRBD1
size: NA
V: TRBV6-5
CDR3: CASRPDRGDEQFF
DNA: TGTGCCAGCAGGCCCGACAGGGGGGATGAGCAGTTCTTC

J: TRBJ2-2
D: TRBD2
size: NA
V: TRBV7-8
CDR3: CASSVYKIGRGARQENTGELFF
DNA: TGTGCCAGCAGCGTATACAAGATAGGGCGGGGGGCCCGACAAGAGAACACCGGGGAGCTGTTTTTT

J: TRBJ2-1
D: TRBD2
size: NA
V: TRBV10-2
CDR3: CASRKGAGDNEQFF
DNA: TGCGCCAGCCGTAAAGGAGCGGGGGACAATGAGCAGTTCTTC

J: TRBJ2-5
D: TRBD1
size: NA
V: TRBV14
CDR3: CASRLTGVETQYF
DNA: TGTGCCAGCAGACTGACAGGGGTTGAGACCCAGTACTTC

J: TRBJ1-2
D: NA
size: NA
V: TRBV30
CDR3: CAWSLLKRPELANYGYTF
DNA: TGTGCCTGGAGCCTCCTCAAACGTCCCGAATTAGCTAACTATGGCTACACCTTC

J: TRBJ1-1
D: NA
size: medium-sized
V: TRBV6-4
CDR3: CASSDSPGNTEAFF
DNA: TGTGCCAGCAGTGACTCTCCAGGGAACACTGAAGCTTTCTTT

J: TRBJ1-1
D: NA
size: NA
V: TRBV7-2
CDR3: CASSLLASTEAFF
DNA: TGTGCCAGCAGCTTGTTGGCCTCCACTGAAGCTTTCTTT

J: TRBJ1-2
D: TRBD1
size: NA
V: TRBV25-1
CDR3: CASSELFPGQGIGYTF
DNA: TGTGCCAGCAGTGAGTTATTTCCGGGACAGGGGATCGGCTACACCTTC

J: TRBJ2-6
D: TRBD1
size: NA
V: TRBV2
CDR3: CASSRTGFSSGANVLTF
DNA: TGTGCCAGCAGTAGGACAGGATTTAGCTCTGGGGCCAACGTCCTGACTTTC

J: TRBJ2-2
D: TRBD1
size: NA
V: TRBV4-1
CDR3: CASSRPGQGRAGELFF
DNA: TGCGCCAGCAGCCGCCCGGGACAGGGGAGGGCCGGGGAGCTGTTTTTT

J: TRBJ1-2
D: TRBD1
size: NA
V: TRBV4-2
CDR3: CASSQDLGQGKGYGYTF
DNA: TGTGCCAGCAGCCAAGATTTGGGACAGGGGAAGGGCTATGGCTACACCTTC

J: TRBJ1-1
D: NA
size: NA
V: TRBV5-1
CDR3: CASSLLSGEGRAFF
DNA: TGCGCCAGCAGCTTGTTGTCAGGGGAGGGTAGAGCTTTCTTT

J: TRBJ1-1
D: TRBD1
size: NA
V: TRBV5-4
CDR3: CASSLAQGAQGEAFF
DNA: TGTGCCAGCAGCTTGGCCCAGGGGGCGCAAGGTGAAGCTTTCTTT

J: TRBJ2-1
D: NA
size: NA
V: TRBV7-6
CDR3: CASSLDIHRSRDTYNEQFF
DNA: TGTGCCAGCAGCTTAGACATTCATAGGAGTCGGGACACCTACAATGAGCAGTTCTTC

J: TRBJ1-6
D: NA
size: NA
V: TRBV2
CDR3: CASSHLSEGIYSPLHF
DNA: TGTGCCAGCAGTCACCTCAGCGAGGGAATTTATTCACCCCTCCACTTT

J: TRBJ1-1
D: NA
size: NA
V: TRBV6-1
CDR3: CASRERRQGNTEAFF
DNA: TGTGCCAGCAGGGAGAGGCGGCAGGGAAACACTGAAGCTTTCTTT

J: TRBJ2-6
D: NA
size: NA
V: TRBV10-3
CDR3: CAISDPGYSGANVLTF
DNA: TGTGCCATCAGTGATCCAGGGTACTCTGGGGCCAACGTCCTGACTTTC

J: TRBJ2-3
D: NA
size: NA
V: TRBV5-1
CDR3: CASRDSSTDTQYF
DNA: TGCGCCAGCAGGGACAGTAGCACAGATACGCAGTATTTT

J: TRBJ1-5
D: NA
size: NA
V: TRBV18
CDR3: CASSPTQGNQPQHF
DNA: TGTGCCAGCTCACCAACGCAGGGGAATCAGCCCCAGCATTTT

J: TRBJ1-1
D: NA
size: NA
V: TRBV29-1
CDR3: CSVNGRGSTEDFF
DNA: TGCAGCGTCAACGGTAGGGGTTCCACTGAAGATTTCTTT

J: TRBJ1-1
D: TRBD1
size: NA
V: TRBV25-1
CDR3: CASSDGTGEVGEAFF
DNA: TGTGCCAGCAGTGATGGGACAGGGGAGGTGGGTGAAGCTTTCTTT

J: TRBJ2-5
D: NA
size: NA
V: TRBV2
CDR3: CASSAAGETQYF
DNA: TGTGCCAGCAGTGCGGCGGGAGAGACCCAGTACTTC

J: TRBJ2-7
D: TRBD1
size: NA
V: TRBV7-2
CDR3: CASIDRDSNYEQYF
DNA: TGTGCCAGCATCGACCGGGACAGTAACTACGAGCAGTACTTC

J: TRBJ1-4
D: TRBD1
size: NA
V: TRBV30
CDR3: CAWSVPLTGTGKLFF
DNA: TGTGCCTGGAGTGTCCCTCTGACAGGGACTGGAAAACTGTTTTTT

J: TRBJ2-7
D: NA
size: NA
V: TRBV2
CDR3: CASAGQTDYEQYF
DNA: TGTGCCAGTGCGGGACAGACTGACTACGAGCAGTACTTC

J: TRBJ2-7
D: NA
size: NA
V: TRBV25-1
CDR3: CASSEDSDEQYF
DNA: TGTGCCAGCAGTGAGGACTCCGACGAGCAGTACTTC

J: TRBJ2-7
D: NA
size: NA
V: TRBV11-3
CDR3: CASSQSYLGEQYF
DNA: TGTGCCAGCAGCCAGAGTTACCTAGGAGAGCAGTACTTC

J: TRBJ2-5
D: NA
size: NA
V: TRBV5-1
CDR3: CASTVGRWYSQTQYF
DNA: TGCGCCAGCACCGTAGGGAGGTGGTATAGCCAGACCCAGTACTTC

J: TRBJ1-1
D: NA
size: NA
V: TRBV30
CDR3: CAWNWEAVNTEAFF
DNA: TGTGCCTGGAATTGGGAGGCGGTGAACACTGAAGCTTTCTTT

J: TRBJ2-7
D: NA
size: NA
V: TRBV4-1
CDR3: CASSQDRGSSYEQYF
DNA: TGCGCCAGCAGCCAAGACAGGGGAAGCTCCTACGAGCAGTACTTC

J: TRBJ2-2
D: NA
size: NA
V: TRBV9
CDR3: CASSVEGTGGVGNTGELFF
DNA: TGTGCCAGCAGCGTAGAGGGCACAGGCGGGGTGGGGAACACCGGGGAGCTGTTTTTT

J: TRBJ1-1
D: NA
size: NA
V: TRBV10-3
CDR3: CAISELLVNTEAFF
DNA: TGTGCCATCAGTGAACTCCTCGTGAACACTGAAGCTTTCTTT

J: TRBJ2-2
D: TRBD1
size: NA
V: TRBV29-1
CDR3: CSVEGTVTGELFF
DNA: TGCAGCGTCGAAGGGACAGTCACCGGGGAGCTGTTTTTT

J: TRBJ1-6
D: TRBD1
size: NA
V: TRBV27
CDR3: CASSEMTGVGNNSPLHF
DNA: TGTGCCAGCAGTGAAATGACAGGGGTCGGTAATAATTCACCCCTCCACTTT

J: TRBJ1-1
D: NA
size: NA
V: TRBV9
CDR3: CASTEDQGNTEAFF
DNA: TGTGCCAGCACCGAGGACCAGGGGAACACTGAAGCTTTCTTT

J: TRBJ1-5
D: NA
size: NA
V: TRBV6-5
CDR3: CASSLTASLSNQPQHF
DNA: TGTGCCAGCAGTTTGACAGCTTCCCTTAGCAATCAGCCCCAGCATTTT

J: TRBJ2-2
D: NA
size: NA
V: TRBV18
CDR3: CASSRGQTGELLF
DNA: TGTGCCAGCTCCAGGGGACAAACCGGGGAGCTGCTTTTT

J: TRBJ1-4
D: NA
size: NA
V: TRBV20-1
CDR3: CSASRGEKLFF
DNA: TGCAGTGCTAGTAGGGGGGAAAAACTGTTTTTT

J: TRBJ1-3
D: NA
size: NA
V: TRBV7-9
CDR3: CASSLNRAGNTIYF
DNA: TGTGCCAGCAGCTTAAACAGGGCGGGAAACACCATATATTTT

J: TRBJ1-1
D: NA
size: NA
V: TRBV28
CDR3: CATTRDTEAFF
DNA: TGTGCCACTACACGGGACACTGAAGCTTTCTTT

J: TRBJ2-7
D: NA
size: NA
V: TRBV10-3
CDR3: CAITRGSNYEQYF
DNA: TGTGCCATCACGCGGGGTTCCAACTACGAGCAGTACTTC